The 22 T cell receptor beta chains listed next were all sequenced from one sample in a study of response to subunit inactivated influenza vaccine. TCRdb fed the RT-PCR reads into MiXCR, producing one record per CDR3 protein. This table has about 540,000 distinct CDR3 sequences, approximately 20% appearing once. In addition, the sample was reused for a study of T cells expressing NK-cell markers. That source reports: Template switching by 5'RACE with UMIs generated the TCR beta cDNA.

This material consisted of CD4+ T cells sorted from PBMCs, taken 12 days after vaccination. The source is a man aged 45-60 years who received an inactivated influenza vaccine.

This clonotype was counted only a few times. V usage is TRBV18 and J usage is TRBJ2-7, with D hard to call. V lost 3 bases to trimming and J lost 5 bases, with 8 bases between them. Germline assignment: CDR1 KGHSH and CDR2 LQKENI. The CDR3 contains 12 residues. The CDR3 loop is CASSPNVDEQYF. Here the CDR3 DNA reads TGTGCCAGCTCACCTAACGTTGACGAGCAGTACTTC.

This clonotype came up many times. CDR3: CASDMGGNYGYTF. The CDR3 region has the DNA TGTGCCAGTGACATGGGAGGGAACTATGGCTACACCTTC. The genes are TRBV25-1 and TRBJ1-2, with D uncertain. Germline CDR1 MGHDK, CDR2 SYGVNS. V was pared by 9 bases and J by 2 bases, with 13 bases between. This CDR3 has 13 residues.

The CDR3 nucleotides are TGTGCCAGTAGCCGGGACAGGGGAAGTGAAAAACTGTTTTTT. Its translation: CASSRDRGSEKLFF. The gene calls are TRBV12-3 or TRBV12-4 and TRBJ1-4, with 10 bases aligning to TRBD1. CDR3 length: 14 residues. V lost 9 bases and J lost 7; bases outside the gene matches: 8.

This chain uses TRBV24-1 with TRBJ2-1; 9 nucleotides match TRBD2. Trimming removed 5 bases from V and 4 bases from J; junction bases left unmatched: 8. In germline, CDR1 is KGHDR, CDR2 SFDVKD. CDR3 length equals 16 residues. DNA for the CDR3: TGTGCCACCAGTGGTGCGGGAGGGCCGAAGTACAATGAGCAGTTCTTC. Encoded protein: CATSGAGGPKYNEQFF.

The chain uses TRBV20-1 and TRBJ1-4, with D tentatively TRBD1 (6 bases). In germline, CDR1 is DFQATT, CDR2 SNEGSKA (reference sequence). The CDR3 has 14 residues. The V end lost 6 bases, the J end lost 5 bases, and 16 bases lay between the germline ends. The CDR3 sequence: CSAVRTDRNEKLFF. The CDR3 coding sequence is TGCAGTGCCGTAAGGACAGACAGAAATGAAAAACTGTTTTTT.

The chain couples TRBV20-1 to TRBJ1-5; D unclear. Trimming pared 7 bases from V and 4 bases from J, leaving 17 bases between. Germline V gene lookup returns CDR1 DFQATT and CDR2 SNEGSKA (reference sequence). The CDR3 covers 14 residues. The CDR3 nucleotides read TGCAGTGTTACGAGGGCAGCGACTAATCAGCCCCAGCATTTT. This gives the protein CSVTRAATNQPQHF.

Details on this clonotype: Germline and junction disagree at one end, which may indicate a read error. This chain uses TRBV6-1 with TRBJ2-7, with 7 bases aligning to TRBD1. In germline, CDR1 is MNHNS, CDR2 SASEGT. This CDR3 has 13 amino acids. CDR3 protein: CASTLNVGTEVSF. CDR3 in DNA: TGTGCCAGCACCTTAAATGTGGGGACAGAGGTTTCCTTC.

V gene TRBV24-1 combines with J gene TRBJ2-2, with D unresolved. The CDR3 runs 13 residues. V was pared by 6 bases and J by 1 base, with 5 bases between. Per germline, CDR1 KGHDR and CDR2 SFDVKD. CDR3 in amino acids: CATSFRNTGELFF. In nucleotides, the CDR3 is TGTGCCACCAGTTTCAGGAACACCGGGGAGCTGTTTTTT.

The chain employs TRBV6-2 or TRBV6-3 and TRBJ2-7; 10 bases are shared with TRBD2. Germline V gene lookup returns CDR1 MNHEY and CDR2 SVGEGT. V lost 6 bases, J lost 3 bases, and 8 bases stayed unmatched. CDR3 length equals 15 residues. CDR3 region: CASSTTSGAGYEQYF. CDR3 sequence (DNA): TGTGCCAGCAGCACCACTAGCGGGGCGGGCTACGAGCAGTACTTC.

The chain links TRBV28 to TRBJ1-2; 9 nucleotides align to TRBD1. This CDR3 has 13 residues. CDR1 is MDHEN, CDR2 SYDVKM, per germline. V was clipped by 5 bases and J by 6 bases; unmatched bases: 4. This CDR3 is CASSRDRVDGYTF. Here the CDR3 DNA reads TGTGCCAGCAGTCGGGACAGGGTGGATGGCTACACCTTC.

The CDR3 coding sequence is TGTGCCAGCAGCTGGCCAACAGGGGCCGGGGGAAACACCATATATTTT. Translation: CASSWPTGAGGNTIYF. The chain links TRBV7-2 to TRBJ1-3, with TRBD1 matching 7 bases. J gave up 4 bases and V 4 bases, and 10 bases lay outside the gene matches. The CDR3 length is 16 residues. Germline CDR1 is SGHTA and CDR2 is FQGNSA.

This chain connects TRBV20-1 to TRBJ2-7; a weak D match, TRBD1 (5 bases). The CDR3 totals 14 residues. Germline V lookup: CDR1 DFQATT, CDR2 SNEGSKA (reference sequence). Trimming removed 4 bases from V and 2 bases from J, with 15 bases in between. DNA for the CDR3: TGCAGTGCTAATCGGGCAGGGTATACCTACGAGCAGTACTTC. It translates to CSANRAGYTYEQYF.

This chain connects TRBV11-2 to TRBJ1-1; a weak D match, TRBD1 (6 bases). This CDR3 has 14 residues. From germline, CDR1 is SGHAT and CDR2 FQNNGV. V was clipped by 5 bases and J by 1 base, with 11 bases between them. The CDR3 sequence is CASSVGGRNTEAFF. CDR3 coding DNA: TGTGCCAGCAGCGTAGGGGGAAGGAACACTGAAGCTTTCTTT.

This rearrangement joins TRBV20-1 to TRBJ2-2, with D uncertain. CDR3 length: 13 amino acids. Trimming took off 4 bases at V and 5 bases at J, with 11 bases between the two ends. Germline assignment: CDR1 DFQATT and CDR2 SNEGSKA (reference sequence). The CDR3 DNA reads as TGCAGTGCTATGGACCTCCTAACCGGGGAGCTGTTTTTT. Its translation: CSAMDLLTGELFF.

This sequence joins TRBV5-6 and TRBJ2-2; maybe TRBD2 (6 bases). Between the trimmed V and J ends, which lost 5 bases and 0 bases, there was a span of 14 bases. The germline CDR1 and CDR2 sequences are SGHDT and YYEEEE. CDR3 length: 16 amino acids. The CDR3 spells CASSIEGLTNTGELFF. The CDR3 DNA follows: TGTGCCAGCAGTATCGAGGGACTGACGAACACCGGGGAGCTGTTTTTT.

This clonotype was observed a handful of times. The chain joins TRBV6-5 to TRBJ2-1; either TRBD1 or TRBD2 may supply D (5 bases each). The germline V and J ends were trimmed by 7 bases and 9 bases, with 19 bases remaining between them. This CDR3 is built from 14 residues. Germline V CDR1 and CDR2: MNHEY, SVGAGI. As DNA, the CDR3 is TGTGCCAGCAATTCGGGACCCAGTTACGGTGAGCAGTTCTTC. Its protein product is CASNSGPSYGEQFF.

This clonotype has only a few counts. V gene TRBV7-2 combines with J gene TRBJ2-1, with D perhaps matching TRBD2 (6 bases). Germline V gene lookup returns CDR1 SGHTA and CDR2 FQGNSA. V was trimmed by 4 bases and J by 10 bases, leaving 11 bases between them. This CDR3 contains 12 residues. CDR3 amino acids: CASSYRAGEQFF. The CDR3 coding sequence is TGTGCCAGCAGCTATAGGGCGGGAGAGCAGTTCTTC.

This clonotype turned up a few times. The V call is TRBV20-1, the J call TRBJ2-3; 8 nucleotides align to TRBD2. Germline CDR1 is DFQATT and CDR2 is SNEGSKA (reference sequence). The CDR3 spans 14 residues. Trimming at V came to 2 bases and at J to 3 bases, leaving 4 bases not matched to a gene. This CDR3 is CSARKSGSTDTQYF. DNA for the CDR3: TGCAGTGCTAGAAAGAGCGGGAGTACAGATACGCAGTATTTT.

The chain employs TRBV7-9 and TRBJ2-1; possibly TRBD2 for D (5 bases). Per germline, CDR1 SEHNR and CDR2 FQNEAQ (reference sequence). Trimming took off 5 bases at V and 2 bases at J, with 13 bases between the two ends. There are 15 residues in the CDR3. The CDR3 reads CASSLLGVAYNEQFF. The CDR3 nucleotides are TGTGCCAGCAGCCTGTTGGGAGTTGCCTACAATGAGCAGTTCTTC.

This rearrangement joins TRBV5-1 to TRBJ2-7; D remains unclear. This CDR3 has 15 residues. Germline V gene data show CDR1 as SGHRS and CDR2 as YFSETQ. Trimming removed 2 bases at V and 4 bases at J, with 16 bases between. The chain's CDR3 is CASSFSYGTGYEQYF. The CDR3 region has the DNA TGCGCCAGCAGCTTTAGTTACGGAACTGGGTACGAGCAGTACTTC.

This clonotype appeared many times. The chain uses TRBV12-3 or TRBV12-4 and TRBJ2-2; 11 positions match TRBD2. The junction had 9 bases not matched to a gene; V was cut back by 6 bases and J by 6 bases. CDR3 length equals 16 residues. The CDR3 sequence is CASSLTSGGPPGELFF. The CDR3 region has the DNA TGTGCCAGCAGCCTTACTAGCGGGGGCCCCCCCGGGGAGCTGTTTTTT.

This sequence joins TRBV11-1 and TRBJ2-2; no firm D call. The CDR3 spans 14 residues. With 2 bases removed from V and 1 base from J, the gap between germline ends came to 5 bases. Looked up from germline, CDR1 is SGHAT and CDR2 is FQDESV (reference sequence). CDR3 residues: CASSLLENTGELFF. In nucleotides, the CDR3 is TGTGCCAGCAGCTTACTAGAGAACACCGGGGAGCTGTTTTTT. The variable domain in full, completed from reference TRBV11-1 and TRBJ2-2, reads EAEVAQSPRYKITEKSQAVAFWCDPISGHATLYWYRQILGQGPELLVQFQDESVVDDSQLPKDRFSAERLKGVDSTLKIQPAELGDSAMYLCASSLLENTGELFFGEGSRLTVL.